One sample yielded the 28 T cell receptor beta chains listed below, sequenced in a study of long-term antiretroviral therapy in people with HIV. Survey level was the resolution at which the v3.0 immunoSEQ assay ran. Assay used: immunoSEQ multiplex PCR; TCRdb lists only in-frame clones, some missing. The sample lists around 30,000 clones; 93% were seen once. This material consisted of unsorted PBMCs, taken 6.2 years after starting antiretroviral therapy. The receptors originated from a man aged 35-49 years with HIV.

The rearrangement joins TRBV6-5 to TRBJ2-7; 8 positions match TRBD2. V lost 6 bases and J lost 2; bases outside the gene matches: 3. Germline CDR1 reads MNHEY; CDR2 reads SVGAGI. The CDR3 sequence is 13 residues long. Here the CDR3 DNA reads TGTGCCAGCAGAGAGCGGGGGCCCTACGAGCAGTACTTC. It translates to CASRERGPYEQYF.

The V and J genes are TRBV11-2 and TRBJ1-2; D ambiguous. CDR3 size: 13 residues. Looked up from germline, CDR1 is SGHAT and CDR2 is FQNNGV. V was clipped by 3 bases and J by 4 bases, with 9 bases between them. In DNA form, the CDR3 reads TGTGCCAGCAGCTTGGCGGAGGTCTATGGCTACACCTTC. This encodes CASSLAEVYGYTF.

The V and J genes are TRBV6-1 and TRBJ2-5; D not resolved. Germline CDR1 MNHNS, CDR2 SASEGT. This CDR3 is 11 amino acids long. The V end was cut by 6 bases, the J end by 11 bases, with 13 bases between. Here the CDR3 reads CASRQYLGQYF. CDR3 coding DNA: TGTGCCAGCAGACAGTACTTGGGACAGTACTTC.

The chain recombines TRBV6-5 with TRBJ2-7; D is perhaps TRBD1 or TRBD2 (5 bases each). The CDR3 has 13 residues. V lost 5 bases to trimming and J lost 3 bases, with 11 bases between them. In germline, CDR1 is MNHEY, CDR2 SVGAGI. CDR3 sequence: CASSRDPDYEQYF. The CDR3 DNA reads TGTGCCAGCAGTCGGGACCCCGACTACGAGCAGTACTTC.

This sequence joins TRBV7-2 and TRBJ2-1, with 8 bases that match TRBD2. This CDR3 comprises 13 residues. CDR1 is SGHTA and CDR2 is FQGNSA in the germline V gene. With 4 bases clipped from V and 8 bases from J, the junction kept 4 bases outside the gene matches. In DNA, the CDR3 is TGTGCCAGCAGCTCCGTTAGCGGGGATGAGCAGTTCTTC. This sequence encodes CASSSVSGDEQFF.

This clone was seen just once. CDR3 protein: CASSHTTSSRDEQFF. CDR3 bases: TGCGCCAGCAGCCACACGACTAGCTCCAGGGATGAGCAGTTCTTC. This chain uses TRBV5-1 with TRBJ2-1; 7 bases match TRBD2. V shed 4 bases, J shed 8 bases, and the junction held 12 bases outside the gene matches. Germline V gene sequence: CDR1 SGHRS, CDR2 YFSETQ. The CDR3 sequence is 15 residues long.

The chain links TRBV28 to TRBJ1-1, with unresolved D. V lost 5 bases to trimming and J lost 2 bases, with 3 bases between them. The germline gives CDR1 MDHEN, CDR2 SYDVKM. The CDR3 totals 11 residues. For the CDR3, the DNA is TGTGCCAGCAGTGCTAACACTGAAGCTTTCTTT. Its protein is CASSANTEAFF.

The chain couples TRBV14 to TRBJ1-2; D call uncertain. Germline CDR1 and CDR2: SGHDN and FVKESK. The CDR3 has 13 amino acids. Between the trimmed V and J ends, which lost 7 bases and 0 bases, there was a span of 9 bases. The CDR3 sequence is CASTATANYGYTF. CDR3 coding DNA: TGTGCCAGCACGGCCACCGCTAACTATGGCTACACCTTC.

The chain is built from TRBV27 and TRBJ2-7, with 8 bases that match TRBD2. V trimming: 2 bases; J trimming: 2 bases; junction bases outside the gene matches: 8. Germline V gene lookup returns CDR1 MNHEY and CDR2 SMNVEV (reference sequence). This CDR3 has 16 amino acids. The CDR3 DNA reads TGTGCCAGCAGTTTACACGGGAGGGCCAAAACCTACGAGCAGTACTTC. This sequence encodes CASSLHGRAKTYEQYF.

The J gene is TRBJ1-5, the V gene TRBV10-2, with unresolved D. The CDR3 covers 13 residues. V lost 2 bases to trimming and J lost 4 bases, with 6 bases between them. Germline CDR1 and CDR2: WSHSY and SAAADI. CDR3 coding DNA: TGCGCCAGCAGTGAGCGGAGAAATCAGCCCCAGCATTTT. Its translation is CASSERRNQPQHF.

The chain combines TRBV5-6 with TRBJ2-5; D not certain. V was pared by 0 bases and J by 1 base, with 7 bases between. The CDR3 contains 14 residues. Germline CDR1 SGHDT, CDR2 YYEEEE. The CDR3 DNA sequence: TGTGCCAGCAGCTTGGCGGCAGGCCAAGAGACCCAGTACTTC. Its translation: CASSLAAGQETQYF.

The rearrangement joins TRBV7-8 to TRBJ1-3, with no clear D. CDR3 length equals 16 residues. The ends were cut back, 5 bases at V and 1 base at J, with 15 bases in the middle. Germline V CDR1 and CDR2: SGHVS, FQNEAQ. CDR3 sequence reads: CASSTPFAESGNTIYF. The CDR3 region has the DNA TGTGCCAGCAGCACCCCTTTTGCGGAGTCTGGAAACACCATATATTTT.

The chain carries TRBV30 and TRBJ1-5, with 12 bases aligning to TRBD1. The CDR3 covers 17 residues. J gave up 2 bases and V 5 bases, and 10 bases lay outside the gene matches. In germline, CDR1 is GTSNPN, CDR2 SVGIG (reference sequence). DNA of the CDR3: TGTGCCTGGTCTAGGGACAGGGGGCGATGGGGCAATCAGCCCCAGCATTTT. Amino acid sequence: CAWSRDRGRWGNQPQHF. The full variable domain, completed using reference TRBV30 and TRBJ1-5, is SQTIHQWPATLVQPVGSPLSLECTVEGTSNPNLYWYRQAAGRGLQLLFYSVGIGQISSEVPQNLSASRPQDRQFILSSKKLLLSDSGFYLCAWSRDRGRWGNQPQHFGDGTRLSIL.

CDR3 nucleotides: TGTGCCAGTCGGACAGGGTTGCACTATGGCTACACCTTC. It translates to CASRTGLHYGYTF. The V call is TRBV19, the J call TRBJ1-2; the match to TRBD1 covers 8 bases. Germline V CDR1 and CDR2: LNHDA, SQIVND (reference sequence). J lost 3 bases, V lost 8 bases, and 5 bases had no gene match. CDR3 size: 13 residues.

This chain uses TRBV28 with TRBJ1-2, with D unresolved. V was cut by 5 bases and J by 4 bases, with 14 bases left in between. The CDR3 spans 14 residues. The germline gives CDR1 MDHEN, CDR2 SYDVKM. The CDR3 bases are TGTGCCAGCAGTCTAGAGGGATCAGGCTATGGCTACACCTTC. Protein product: CASSLEGSGYGYTF.

Here the CDR3 DNA reads TGCAGCGCTAGAGGGACTAGCGGGGGAACATACGAGCAGTACTTC. This codes for CSARGTSGGTYEQYF. This chain connects TRBV29-1 to TRBJ2-7; 14 bases are shared with TRBD2. V dropped 7 bases and J dropped 4; count of bases not matched to a gene: 9. CDR1 SQVTM and CDR2 ANQGSEA come from the germline V gene. This CDR3 contains 15 residues.

This chain links TRBV5-1 with TRBJ1-2; 10 bases align to TRBD1. Germline V gives CDR1 SGHRS, CDR2 YFSETQ. V was clipped by 0 bases and J by 4 bases; unmatched bases: 3. This CDR3 contains 15 residues. The CDR3 bases are TGCGCCAGCAGCTTGGCGACAGGGGGCGTCTATGGCTACACCTTC. This sequence encodes CASSLATGGVYGYTF.

The chain employs TRBV11-2 and TRBJ2-3; 9 bases line up with TRBD1. Germline values: CDR1 SGHAT, CDR2 FQNNGV. Trimming cost V 7 bases and J 3 bases; bases outside gene matches: 11. This CDR3 comprises 16 residues. The CDR3 nucleotides are TGTGCCAGCACCCCTAGGACAGGGGTAAATACAGATACGCAGTATTTT. Residues: CASTPRTGVNTDTQYF. The variable domain in full, completed from reference TRBV11-2 and TRBJ2-3, reads EAGVAQSPRYKIIEKRQSVAFWCNPISGHATLYWYQQILGQGPKLLIQFQNNGVVDDSQLPKDRFSAERLKGVDSTLKIQPAKLEDSAVYLCASTPRTGVNTDTQYFGPGTRLTVL.

The CDR3 coding sequence is TGTGCCATCAGTGAGTCCAGGACAGGACTCTCCTACGAGCAGTACTTC. This translates into CAISESRTGLSYEQYF. The rearrangement links TRBV10-3 to TRBJ2-7, with 7 bases lining up with TRBD1. This CDR3 region has 16 residues. Germline CDR1 and CDR2: ENHRY and SYGVKD. V was pared by 0 bases and J by 0 bases, with 5 bases of the junction left unmatched.

The V gene is TRBV25-1, the J gene TRBJ1-1, with D unresolved. Between the trimmed V and J ends, which lost 1 base and 1 base, there was a span of 10 bases. The length of the CDR3 is 15 residues. Looked up from germline, CDR1 is MGHDK and CDR2 is SYGVNS. The CDR3 DNA is TGTGCCAGCAGTGAATTAAGAGGCCCGAACACTGAAGCTTTCTTT. Its protein product is CASSELRGPNTEAFF.

This chain connects TRBV11-2 to TRBJ1-4, with a possible D match to TRBD1 (5 bases). This CDR3 is built from 14 residues. Between the trimmed V and J ends, which lost 1 base and 7 bases, there was a span of 10 bases. The germline CDR1 and CDR2 sequences are SGHAT and FQNNGV. In DNA form, the CDR3 reads TGTGCCAGCAGCTTAGGGCAGGGTAGTGAAAAACTGTTTTTT. It is translated as CASSLGQGSEKLFF.

The CDR3 reads CAWSGRVTGELFF. The CDR3 region has the DNA TGTGCCTGGAGTGGCAGGGTAACCGGGGAGCTGTTTTTT. The V call is TRBV30, the J call TRBJ2-2, with D possibly TRBD1 on 5 matching bases. V was clipped by 1 base and J by 5 bases, with 8 bases between them. CDR1 is GTSNPN and CDR2 is SVGIG in the germline V gene (reference sequence). The CDR3 has 13 residues.

This rearrangement joins TRBV9 to TRBJ1-1; D gene uncertain. The germline V gene encodes CDR1 SGDLS and CDR2 YYNGEE. V was trimmed by 0 bases and J by 1 base, leaving 10 bases between them. The CDR3 contains 15 residues. In DNA, the CDR3 is TGTGCCAGCAGCGTAGCTGAGCATAAGAACACTGAAGCTTTCTTT. It encodes CASSVAEHKNTEAFF.

This sequence joins TRBV6-5 and TRBJ2-7; 7 bases agree with TRBD1. V was clipped by 6 bases and J by 4 bases; unmatched bases: 3. Germline V CDR1 and CDR2: MNHEY, SVGAGI. The CDR3 runs to 12 residues. The CDR3 bases are TGTGCCAGCAGACAGACAGGGTACGAGCAGTACTTC. The encoded protein is CASRQTGYEQYF.

The chain couples TRBV27 to TRBJ1-6; D is unresolved. V lost 7 bases, J lost 8 bases, and 9 bases lay in between. Germline CDR1 MNHEY, CDR2 SMNVEV (reference sequence). CDR3 length: 12 amino acids. The CDR3 DNA is TGTGCCAGCAAGCGGGGTGATTCACCCCTCCACTTT. Its protein is CASKRGDSPLHF.

This chain joins TRBV21-1 and TRBJ1-1; TRBD1, the table's D call, lacks a check against the DNA. TRBV21-1 is flagged as a pseudogene. This CDR3 comprises 15 residues. The CDR3 spells CASSKDLTGPTEAFF. In nucleotides, the CDR3 is TGTGCCAGCAGCAAAGATTTGACAGGCCCCACTGAAGCTTTCTTT.

This clone was counted once. The chain is built from TRBV10-1 and TRBJ1-1; 8 nucleotides align to TRBD1. The germline CDR1 and CDR2 sequences are WNHNN and SYGVQD (reference sequence). V shed 4 bases and J 1 base; nucleotides not matched to a gene: 8. CDR3 length: 16 residues. CDR3 loop: CASSGGDRQWNTEAFF. The CDR3 DNA reads as TGCGCCAGCAGTGGGGGGGACAGGCAGTGGAACACTGAAGCTTTCTTT.

The chain employs TRBV10-3 and TRBJ2-7, with D possibly matching TRBD2 (6 bases). Germline loops: CDR1 ENHRY, CDR2 SYGVKD. The CDR3 totals 15 residues. Trimming left V 0 bases short and J 3 bases short, with 12 bases between. The CDR3 spells CAISESEEGYYEQYF. The CDR3 coding sequence is TGTGCCATCAGTGAGTCCGAGGAGGGTTACTACGAGCAGTACTTC.